This record concerns one T cell receptor (beta chain) sequence. This entry comes from a study of control samples from healthy donors and cancer patients. The repertoire was sequenced with immunoSEQ multiplex PCR; TCRdb's copy has only in-frame clones and lacks some. The table shows 150,000 to 200,000 clones, with roughly 91% occurring only once. With 5 bases removed from V and 0 bases from J, the gap between germline ends came to 13 bases. The CDR3 spans 16 residues. CDR1 is SEHNR, CDR2 FQNEAQ, per germline (reference sequence). This clonotype was sampled from a man aged 18 to 30 in good health. Sequences were obtained from blood. The rearrangement uses TRBV7-9 and TRBJ1-4; D is possibly TRBD1 (5 bases). The CDR3 loop reads CASSPWGGATNEKLFF. The CDR3 DNA sequence: TGTGCCAGCAGCCCGTGGGGGGGGGCAACTAATGAAAAACTGTTTTTT.